These 20 T cell receptor beta chains originate from one sample sequenced in a study of tissue T cells after allogeneic stem cell transplantation. Assay: immunoSEQ multiplex PCR; the TCRdb copy retains only in-frame clones and omits some. The sample lists approximately 45,000 clones; about three quarters were seen once. The sample consisted of sorted cells pooled from one or two spleens. Receptor source: a pool of C57BL/6 mice in good health.

Remarks on this clone: Gene names refer to mouse genes. The observed sequence ends 1 residue before the CDR3 terminus, with the missing tail filled in from the germline J gene. The chain recombines TRBV19 with TRBJ1-1, with D possibly matching TRBD1 (5 bases). This CDR3 is 11 amino acids long. CDR1 FNHDT and CDR2 SITEND come from the germline V gene (reference sequence). Between the trimmed V and J ends, which lost 4 bases and 4 bases, there was a span of 5 bases. The CDR3 loop is CASSGGTEVFF. The sequenced CDR3 bases are TGTGCCAGCAGTGGGGGCACAGAAGTCTTC. The full variable domain, with the rest looked up from reference TRBV19 and TRBJ1-1, is GGIITQTPKFLIGQEGQKLTLKCQQNFNHDTMYWYRQDSGKGLRLIYYSITENDLQKGDLSEGYDASREKKSSFSLTVTSAQKNEMAVFLCASSGGTEVFFGKGTRLTVV.

In the case of this clone: The gene names here belong to mouse. The CDR3 extends 1 residue past the end of the read, so its final part is completed from the germline J gene. V usage is TRBV12-1 and J usage is TRBJ2-7, with D possibly matching TRBD2 (6 bases). The CDR3 totals 14 residues. The germline CDR1 and CDR2 sequences are SGHSN and HYEKVE. Trimming removed 0 bases from V and 0 bases from J, with 8 bases in between. CDR3 protein: CASSLAGDSYEQYF. The covered CDR3 bases are TGTGCCAGCTCTCTCGCTGGGGACTCCTATGAACAGTAC. The variable domain in full, completed from reference TRBV12-1 and TRBJ2-7, reads DSGVVQSPRHIIKEKGGRSVLTCIPISGHSNVVWYQQTLGKELKFLIQHYEKVERDKGFLPSRFSVQQFDDYHSEMNMSALELEDSAMYFCASSLAGDSYEQYFGPGTRLTVL.

For this clone: The gene names here belong to mouse. Sequencing ends 1 residue short of the CDR3 end; the germline J gene provides the rest. The chain carries TRBV13-2 and TRBJ2-5; TRBD2 aligns across 8 bases. Trimming took 0 bases from V and 0 from J; bases not matched to a gene: 3. Germline values: CDR1 NNHNN, CDR2 SYGAGS (reference sequence). CDR3 size: 16 residues. CDR3 region: CASGDGGGRNQDTQYF. CDR3 DNA (partial): TGTGCCAGCGGTGATGGGGGGGGGCGTAACCAAGACACCCAGTAC.

With regard to this clone: Mouse gene names and germline throughout. Read data end 1 residue before the CDR3 end; the end is taken from the germline J gene. V gene TRBV3 combines with J gene TRBJ2-3; 14 bases agree with TRBD2. Germline assignment: CDR1 SNHLY and CDR2 FYNGKV (reference sequence). The CDR3 length is 17 residues. V dropped 5 bases and J dropped 1; count of bases not matched to a gene: 5. CDR3 DNA, as far as it was read: TGTGCCAGCAGCAACCGGGACTGGGGGGGCGGTGCAGAAACGCTGTAT. It specifies CASSNRDWGGGAETLY. The entire CDR3 protein is CASSNRDWGGGAETLYF.

About this clone: Genes here carry mouse names. The read halts 1 residue ahead of the CDR3 end, with the missing end drawn from the germline J gene. The V call is TRBV4, the J call TRBJ1-3; D call uncertain. Germline CDR1 and CDR2: LGHDT and YNNKQL (reference sequence). V was shortened by 4 bases and J by 0 bases, with 7 bases between the two germline ends. The CDR3 extends over 14 amino acids. The CDR3 loop reads CASSSTNSGNTLYF. Incomplete CDR3 DNA: TGTGCCAGCAGCTCGACAAATTCTGGAAATACGCTCTAT.

This clone was observed a few times. The gene symbols are mouse symbols. The sequenced part of the CDR3 DNA is TGTGCCAGCAGTCTTGGACAGCCCCTCTATGAACAGTAC. Amino acids: CASSLGQPLYEQY. The entire CDR3 is CASSLGQPLYEQYF. V usage is TRBV14 and J usage is TRBJ2-7; D is perhaps TRBD1 (6 bases). The read falls 1 residue short of the CDR3 end, and the missing part is taken from the germline J gene. The CDR3 runs 14 residues. Trimming took off 4 bases at V and 3 bases at J, with 14 bases between the two ends. The V gene's germline CDR1 is SGHDT and CDR2 FRDEAV.

Of note for this clone: The germline and genes are mouse ones. Coverage ceases 1 residue before the CDR3 finishes, and the germline J gene fills in the end. This chain joins TRBV16 and TRBJ1-1, with D unresolved. The V end lost 4 bases, the J end lost 0 bases, and 9 bases lay between the germline ends. The CDR3 has 14 residues. Germline-derived CDR1 and CDR2 are SGHSA and FRNQAP. The CDR3 spells CASSSTNANTEVFF. The sequenced CDR3 bases are TGTGCAAGCAGCTCGACAAATGCAAACACAGAAGTCTTC.

This clone was detected only a few times. Gene names are the mouse ones. The CDR3 end is not reached by the read, which stops 1 residue before it; the germline J gene fills it in. The rearrangement joins TRBV13-2 to TRBJ2-7; 11 bases fit TRBD2. CDR1 and CDR2 from the germline V gene are NNHNN and SYGAGS (reference sequence). Trimming cost V 0 bases and J 6 bases; bases outside gene matches: 8. The CDR3 has 16 residues. The DNA read from the CDR3 is TGTGCCAGCGGTGATGCCTCCGGGACTGGGGGCCTTGAACAGTAC. It specifies CASGDASGTGGLEQY. The full CDR3 protein is CASGDASGTGGLEQYF.

As regards this clone: Germline and genes: mouse. The read finishes 1 residue shy of the CDR3 end, and the germline J gene is used to complete it. The chain links TRBV12-1 to TRBJ2-7, with 11 bases fitting TRBD2. The trim removed 1 base at V and 5 bases at J, leaving 3 bases unmatched. Germline CDR1 and CDR2: SGHSN and HYEKVE. This CDR3 is built from 14 residues. CDR3 sequence: CASSLTGGAHEQYF. The part of the CDR3 DNA that was read is TGTGCCAGCTCTCTTACTGGGGGGGCGCATGAACAGTAC.

A note on this clone: Gene names denote mouse genes. The read gets to within 1 residue of the CDR3 end, and the germline J gene fills in the rest. The V gene is TRBV26, the J gene TRBJ2-1; 9 bases align to TRBD1. V lost 4 bases and J lost 8; bases outside the gene matches: 3. The CDR3 has 13 residues. Germline CDR1 and CDR2: KGHPV and FQNQEV (reference sequence). CDR3 region: CASSRDRVTEQFF. Incomplete CDR3 DNA: TGTGCCAGCAGTCGGGACAGGGTGACTGAGCAGTTC.

In regard to this clone: All gene names here are mouse names. The missing CDR3 end, 1 residue past where the read stops, is filled in from the germline J gene. The V call is TRBV13-1, the J call TRBJ1-1, with D unresolved. The CDR3 is made up of 12 amino acids. In germline, CDR1 is NSHNY, CDR2 SYGAGN. V shed 0 bases and J shed 2 bases, with 2 bases lying between them. The CDR3 loop reads CASSDGNTEVFF. The part of the CDR3 DNA that was read is TGTGCCAGCAGTGATGGCAACACAGAAGTCTTC.

This clone showed up just a few times. Gene names refer to mouse genes. The CDR3 protein is CASSLADTGQLYF. CDR3 DNA, as far as it was read: TGTGCAAGCAGCTTAGCGGACACCGGGCAGCTCTAC. The chain combines TRBV16 with TRBJ2-2, with unresolved D. The CDR3 end is not reached by the read, which stops 1 residue before it; the germline J gene fills it in. This CDR3 is 13 amino acids long. From germline, CDR1 is SGHSA and CDR2 FRNQAP. The V and J ends lost 1 base and 3 bases respectively, with 3 bases between them.

In the case of this clone: Relative to the germline gene, one junction end is altered; a read error may explain this. Mouse gene names apply. The missing CDR3 end, 1 residue past where the read stops, is filled in from the germline J gene. V usage is TRBV13-2 and J usage is TRBJ2-7; no clear D gene. The V gene's germline CDR1 is NNHNN and CDR2 SYGAGS (reference sequence). CDR3 length: 14 residues. The CDR3 sequence is CAGGDQQSSYEQYF. The part of the CDR3 DNA that was read is TGTGCCGGCGGTGATCAACAGAGCTCCTATGAACAGTAC.

A note on this clone: Mouse germline and gene names are used. The read is 1 residue too short to cover the CDR3 end, so that end is filled in from the germline J gene. The chain has TRBV13-1 and TRBJ2-3; D unresolved. The germline V gene encodes CDR1 NSHNY and CDR2 SYGAGN. This CDR3 has 15 residues. V dropped 0 bases and J dropped 0 bases, with 8 bases sitting between them. Here the CDR3 reads CASSDATASAETLYF. Partial CDR3 DNA: TGTGCCAGCAGTGATGCCACAGCTAGTGCAGAAACGCTGTAT.

Notes on this clone: Gene and germline names: mouse. The sequence runs out 1 residue before the end of the CDR3; the remainder is reconstructed from the germline J gene. J is TRBJ1-1 and V is TRBV2; D gene unclear. Looked up from germline, CDR1 is LGHNA and CDR2 is YSYQKL. The CDR3 is 14 residues long. Trimming stripped 0 bases from V and 4 bases from J, with 9 bases between. The part of the CDR3 DNA that was read is TGTGCCAGCAGCCAAGATAAGGCGGGCACAGAAGTCTTC. Encoded protein: CASSQDKAGTEVF. The entire CDR3 protein reads CASSQDKAGTEVFF.

As to this clone: Germline and genes: mouse. Sequencing ends 1 residue short of the CDR3 end; the germline J gene provides the rest. This chain connects TRBV3 to TRBJ2-2; no firm D call. The germline V gene has CDR1 SNHLY and CDR2 FYNGKV (reference sequence). Trimming cost V 0 bases and J 0 bases, with 5 bases left between them. The CDR3 consists of 15 residues. CDR3 loop: CASSLAPANTGQLYF. The sequenced CDR3 bases are TGTGCCAGCAGCTTAGCGCCCGCAAACACCGGGCAGCTCTAC.

Only a few counts were recorded for this clone. Gene names are the mouse ones. The CDR3 is cut off 1 residue early in the read; its end comes from the germline J gene. The V and J genes are TRBV13-1 and TRBJ2-7; D possibly corresponds to TRBD1 (6 bases). Germline V lookup: CDR1 NSHNY, CDR2 SYGAGN. Trimming removed 5 bases from V and 0 bases from J, with 9 bases in between. There are 13 residues in the CDR3. The part of the CDR3 DNA that was read is TGTGCCAGCAGGGACAGAAACTCCTATGAACAGTAC. Protein product: CASRDRNSYEQY. In full, the CDR3 reads CASRDRNSYEQYF.

Comments on this clone: These gene names are mouse names. The read finishes 1 residue shy of the CDR3 end, and the germline J gene is used to complete it. The J gene is TRBJ1-4, the V gene TRBV16; D possibly corresponds to TRBD1 (6 bases). This CDR3 contains 15 residues. Trimming left V 6 bases short and J 0 bases short, with 11 bases between. CDR1 is SGHSA, CDR2 FRNQAP, per germline. CDR3 region: CASSKDRISNERLFF. CDR3 DNA (partial): TGTGCAAGCAGTAAGGACAGAATTTCCAACGAAAGATTATTT.

Regarding this clone: The gene symbols are mouse symbols. The observed sequence ends 1 residue before the CDR3 terminus, with the missing tail filled in from the germline J gene. This chain joins TRBV19 and TRBJ2-3; 9 bases map to TRBD2. With V trimmed by 2 bases and J by 4 bases, 2 bases remained unmatched. Germline-derived CDR1 and CDR2 are FNHDT and SITEND (reference sequence). The CDR3 runs to 14 residues. CDR3 DNA, as far as it was read: TGTGCCAGCAGTATGACTGGGGGTTCAGAAACGCTGTAT. Residues: CASSMTGGSETLY. The CDR3 reads in full as CASSMTGGSETLYF. The full variable domain, its missing parts supplied by reference TRBV19 and TRBJ2-3, is GGIITQTPKFLIGQEGQKLTLKCQQNFNHDTMYWYRQDSGKGLRLIYYSITENDLQKGDLSEGYDASREKKSSFSLTVTSAQKNEMAVFLCASSMTGGSETLYFGSGTRLTVL.

On this clone itself: Mouse germline and gene names are used. With the read ending 1 residue before the CDR3 end, the germline J gene is used to fill in that end. The rearrangement uses TRBV14 and TRBJ2-5; maybe TRBD1 (6 bases). Trimming stripped 5 bases from V and 0 bases from J, with 10 bases between. CDR3 size: 14 residues. Germline V gene lookup returns CDR1 SGHDT and CDR2 FRDEAV. The CDR3 here is CASSSDSNQDTQYF. CDR3 DNA, as far as it was read: TGTGCCAGCAGCTCGGACAGTAACCAAGACACCCAGTAC.